These T cell receptor beta chains were read from a single sample in a study of immune evolution from preneoplasia to lung adenocarcinoma. Profiling relied on immunoSEQ multiplex PCR, and the TCRdb table lists in-frame clones only, not all of them. The sample holds some 11,000 clones; 82% are singletons and the top ten take approximately 1.5%. Source material: FFPE minimally invasive lung adenocarcinoma tissue. The receptors come from a person aged 70 to 85 with lung adenocarcinoma. The CDR3 runs from the conserved cysteine through the conserved F or W. D genes are given only for firm matches. Rows give clone size only sometimes, using once, few, many, or a class for an expanded clone.

j_call: TRBJ2-3
d_call: .
clone_size: few
v_call: TRBV29-1
cdr3_aa: CSVEDRQVGTDTQYF
cdr3_nt: TGCAGCGTTGAAGATCGACAGGTTGGCACAGATACGCAGTATTTT

j_call: TRBJ2-2
d_call: .
clone_size: .
v_call: TRBV5-1
cdr3_aa: CASSYDKAELFF
cdr3_nt: TGCGCCAGCAGCTACGACAAGGCAGAGCTGTTTTTT

j_call: TRBJ1-2
d_call: .
clone_size: .
v_call: TRBV6-6
cdr3_aa: CASSYSGGANYGYTF
cdr3_nt: TGTGCCAGCAGTTACTCCGGAGGGGCTAACTATGGCTACACCTTC

j_call: TRBJ1-5
d_call: .
clone_size: .
v_call: TRBV4-1
cdr3_aa: CASSQDRDRNQPQHF
cdr3_nt: TGCGCCAGCAGCCAAGATCGGGACCGCAATCAGCCCCAGCATTTT

j_call: TRBJ1-1
d_call: .
clone_size: .
v_call: TRBV5-1
cdr3_aa: CASSLLVGSDTEAFF
cdr3_nt: TGCGCCAGCAGCTTATTGGTGGGGTCGGACACTGAAGCTTTCTTT

j_call: TRBJ1-1
d_call: .
clone_size: once
v_call: TRBV25-1
cdr3_aa: CASSVLGGTFF
cdr3_nt: TGTGCCAGCAGTGTCTTGGGTGGGACTTTCTTT

j_call: TRBJ2-1
d_call: .
clone_size: .
v_call: TRBV6-5
cdr3_aa: CASSYLGVQANEQFF
cdr3_nt: TGTGCCAGCAGTTATCTGGGGGTTCAGGCCAATGAGCAGTTCTTC

j_call: TRBJ2-2
d_call: TRBD1
clone_size: .
v_call: TRBV7-6
cdr3_aa: CASSSAGGGVTGELFF
cdr3_nt: TGTGCCAGCAGTTCCGCAGGGGGCGGAGTGACCGGGGAGCTGTTTTTT

j_call: TRBJ2-7
d_call: .
clone_size: .
v_call: TRBV7-3
cdr3_aa: CASSSTSSSREQYF
cdr3_nt: TGTGCCAGCAGCTCAACTAGTAGTTCGAGGGAGCAGTACTTC

j_call: TRBJ1-1
d_call: .
clone_size: .
v_call: TRBV6-5
cdr3_aa: CASSYWIGVEAFF
cdr3_nt: TGTGCCAGCAGTTACTGGATAGGTGTCGAAGCTTTCTTT

j_call: TRBJ1-2
d_call: TRBD1
clone_size: .
v_call: TRBV28
cdr3_aa: CASRQRGQGGGYTF
cdr3_nt: TGTGCCAGCAGGCAGAGAGGACAGGGAGGGGGCTACACCTTC

j_call: TRBJ2-3
d_call: .
clone_size: once
v_call: TRBV4-2
cdr3_aa: CASSQESSSTDTQYF
cdr3_nt: TGTGCCAGCAGCCAAGAGAGCAGTAGCACAGATACGCAGTATTTT

j_call: TRBJ2-3
d_call: TRBD2
clone_size: .
v_call: TRBV25-1
cdr3_aa: CASTRSGTKSTDTQYF
cdr3_nt: TGTGCCAGCACCCGCTCAGGGACTAAAAGCACAGATACGCAGTATTTT

j_call: TRBJ1-5
d_call: .
clone_size: .
v_call: TRBV5-6
cdr3_aa: CASSGAASAQHF
cdr3_nt: TGTGCCAGCAGCGGGGCTGCTTCGGCCCAGCATTTT

j_call: TRBJ1-6
d_call: .
clone_size: .
v_call: TRBV18
cdr3_aa: CASSQDQGSSPLHF
cdr3_nt: TGTGCCAGCTCACAGGACCAGGGTAGTTCACCCCTCCACTTT

j_call: TRBJ1-1
d_call: .
clone_size: .
v_call: TRBV27
cdr3_aa: CATQTEMNTEAFF
cdr3_nt: TGTGCCACCCAAACCGAGATGAACACTGAAGCTTTCTTT

j_call: TRBJ2-5
d_call: .
clone_size: few
v_call: TRBV6-1
cdr3_aa: CASSPQDGVKVTQYF
cdr3_nt: TGTGCCAGCAGTCCCCAAGACGGGGTCAAGGTGACCCAGTACTTC

j_call: TRBJ2-7
d_call: TRBD2
clone_size: .
v_call: TRBV18
cdr3_aa: CASSQQAGQDEQYF
cdr3_nt: TGTGCCAGCTCACAGCAAGCGGGGCAGGACGAGCAGTACTTC

j_call: TRBJ1-4
d_call: .
clone_size: .
v_call: TRBV28
cdr3_aa: CASSLSGPGVAKLFF
cdr3_nt: TGTGCCAGCAGTTTATCGGGGCCAGGGGTTGCAAAACTGTTTTTT

j_call: TRBJ2-7
d_call: TRBD2
clone_size: .
v_call: TRBV5-6
cdr3_aa: CASSLGFTSEHEQYF
cdr3_nt: TGTGCCAGCAGCTTGGGATTCACTAGCGAACACGAGCAGTACTTC

j_call: TRBJ1-5
d_call: .
clone_size: .
v_call: TRBV11-2
cdr3_aa: CASSLTGSSNQPQHF
cdr3_nt: TGTGCCAGCAGCTTAACAGGGTCCAGCAATCAGCCCCAGCATTTT

j_call: TRBJ2-7
d_call: .
clone_size: .
v_call: TRBV18
cdr3_aa: CASSPNSGYSYEQYF
cdr3_nt: TGTGCCAGCTCACCAAATAGCGGTTACTCCTACGAGCAGTACTTC

j_call: TRBJ1-5
d_call: .
clone_size: .
v_call: TRBV28
cdr3_aa: CASSLLDSYQPQHF
cdr3_nt: TGTGCCAGCAGTTTATTGGACAGTTATCAGCCCCAGCATTTT

j_call: TRBJ2-2
d_call: .
clone_size: .
v_call: TRBV19
cdr3_aa: CASSISFSGELFF
cdr3_nt: TGTGCCAGTAGTATCTCCTTTTCCGGGGAGCTGTTTTTT

j_call: TRBJ1-5
d_call: TRBD1
clone_size: .
v_call: TRBV19
cdr3_aa: CASTINVAGGQPQHF
cdr3_nt: TGTGCCAGTACTATAAACGTGGCAGGGGGTCAGCCCCAGCATTTT

j_call: TRBJ2-7
d_call: TRBD1
clone_size: .
v_call: TRBV29-1
cdr3_aa: CSVLRQGVRHEQYF
cdr3_nt: TGCAGCGTGCTCCGACAGGGCGTTCGACACGAGCAGTACTTC

j_call: TRBJ2-1
d_call: .
clone_size: .
v_call: TRBV30
cdr3_aa: CAWSYGVGNEQFF
cdr3_nt: TGTGCCTGGAGCTACGGGGTGGGCAATGAGCAGTTCTTC

j_call: TRBJ2-1
d_call: .
clone_size: .
v_call: TRBV6-6
cdr3_aa: CASSTLGEFYNEQFF
cdr3_nt: TGTGCCAGCAGTACTCTGGGGGAGTTCTACAATGAGCAGTTCTTC

j_call: TRBJ2-7
d_call: TRBD1
clone_size: .
v_call: TRBV7-7
cdr3_aa: CASSERQGSSYEQYF
cdr3_nt: TGTGCCAGCAGCGAAAGACAGGGGTCGTCTTACGAGCAGTACTTC

j_call: TRBJ2-7
d_call: TRBD2
clone_size: .
v_call: TRBV5-4
cdr3_aa: CASSLDAGGSYEQYF
cdr3_nt: TGTGCCAGCAGCTTGGATGCGGGAGGCTCCTACGAGCAGTACTTC

j_call: TRBJ2-4
d_call: TRBD2
clone_size: .
v_call: TRBV7-9
cdr3_aa: CASSPGASGDIQYF
cdr3_nt: TGTGCCAGCAGCCCAGGAGCTAGCGGAGACATTCAGTACTTC

j_call: TRBJ2-7
d_call: .
clone_size: once
v_call: TRBV5-1
cdr3_aa: CASSLSRETEQYF
cdr3_nt: TGCGCCAGCAGCCTGTCCAGGGAAACCGAGCAGTACTTC

j_call: TRBJ2-7
d_call: .
clone_size: .
v_call: TRBV28
cdr3_aa: CASSLWDEQYF
cdr3_nt: TGTGCCAGCAGTTTATGGGACGAGCAGTACTTC

j_call: TRBJ2-2
d_call: TRBD2
clone_size: .
v_call: TRBV9
cdr3_aa: CASSVRSGRNTGELFF
cdr3_nt: TGTGCCAGCAGCGTGAGAAGCGGGAGGAACACCGGGGAGCTGTTTTTT

j_call: TRBJ1-2
d_call: .
clone_size: .
v_call: TRBV6-1
cdr3_aa: CASSEGPLEGYTF
cdr3_nt: TGTGCCAGCAGTGAAGGACCCCTGGAGGGCTACACCTTC

j_call: TRBJ2-7
d_call: TRBD2
clone_size: .
v_call: TRBV11-2
cdr3_aa: CASSLDIASGLNDEQYF
cdr3_nt: TGTGCCAGCAGCTTAGATATCGCTAGCGGGTTGAACGACGAGCAGTACTTC

j_call: TRBJ1-2
d_call: .
clone_size: .
v_call: TRBV27
cdr3_aa: CASSTDRFWGYTF
cdr3_nt: TGTGCCAGCAGTACCGACAGGTTTTGGGGCTACACCTTC

j_call: TRBJ1-1
d_call: .
clone_size: .
v_call: TRBV15
cdr3_aa: CATSSDGPNLGSFF
cdr3_nt: TGTGCCACCAGCAGTGATGGCCCGAATTTAGGGTCTTTCTTT

j_call: TRBJ2-7
d_call: .
clone_size: .
v_call: TRBV21-1
cdr3_aa: CATQDTAYEQYF
cdr3_nt: TGTGCCACGCAGGACACAGCCTACGAGCAGTACTTC

j_call: TRBJ1-1
d_call: .
clone_size: .
v_call: TRBV10-2
cdr3_aa: CASSESGGTEAFF
cdr3_nt: TGCGCCAGCAGTGAGTCTGGGGGCACTGAAGCTTTCTTT

j_call: TRBJ1-2
d_call: TRBD1
clone_size: .
v_call: TRBV20-1
cdr3_aa: CSASTGVGYTF
cdr3_nt: TGCAGTGCTTCCACAGGGGTTGGCTACACCTTC

j_call: TRBJ1-2
d_call: TRBD1
clone_size: once
v_call: TRBV7-2
cdr3_aa: CASSSTGTGAGGYTF
cdr3_nt: TGTGCCAGCAGTTCCACCGGGACAGGGGCGGGTGGCTACACCTTC

j_call: TRBJ2-5
d_call: .
clone_size: .
v_call: TRBV6-1
cdr3_aa: CASSALGSGETQYF
cdr3_nt: TGTGCCAGCAGCGCCTTGGGGAGCGGGGAGACCCAGTACTTC

j_call: TRBJ1-2
d_call: .
clone_size: .
v_call: TRBV27
cdr3_aa: CASSKQNYGYTF
cdr3_nt: TGTGCCAGCAGTAAACAGAACTATGGCTACACCTTC

j_call: TRBJ1-2
d_call: TRBD1
clone_size: .
v_call: TRBV7-6
cdr3_aa: CASSPTGTGGGGYTF
cdr3_nt: TGTGCCAGCAGCCCGACTGGGACAGGGGGAGGAGGCTACACCTTC

j_call: TRBJ2-7
d_call: TRBD2
clone_size: .
v_call: TRBV25-1
cdr3_aa: CASSVRGGPTYEQYF
cdr3_nt: TGTGCCAGCAGTGTTCGCGGGGGACCGACCTACGAGCAGTACTTC

j_call: TRBJ1-5
d_call: .
clone_size: .
v_call: TRBV30
cdr3_aa: CAWSELGDQPQHF
cdr3_nt: TGTGCCTGGAGTGAATTGGGGGATCAGCCCCAGCATTTT

j_call: TRBJ1-1
d_call: .
clone_size: .
v_call: TRBV6-5
cdr3_aa: CASSSLKRDTEAFF
cdr3_nt: TGTGCCAGCAGTTCCCTCAAAAGGGACACTGAAGCTTTCTTT

j_call: TRBJ1-1
d_call: TRBD1
clone_size: .
v_call: TRBV5-1
cdr3_aa: CASSLQGQGNTEAFF
cdr3_nt: TGCGCCAGCAGCCTGCAGGGACAGGGGAACACTGAAGCTTTCTTT

j_call: TRBJ2-1
d_call: TRBD2
clone_size: .
v_call: TRBV7-3
cdr3_aa: CASSERGSYNEQFF
cdr3_nt: TGTGCCAGCAGCGAGCGGGGCTCCTACAATGAGCAGTTCTTC

j_call: TRBJ2-1
d_call: .
clone_size: .
v_call: TRBV29-1
cdr3_aa: CSVGGGEQFF
cdr3_nt: TGCAGCGTTGGAGGGGGTGAGCAGTTCTTC

j_call: TRBJ2-2
d_call: TRBD1
clone_size: .
v_call: TRBV19
cdr3_aa: CASSLGGADTGELFF
cdr3_nt: TGTGCCAGTAGCCTAGGGGGCGCGGACACCGGGGAGCTGTTTTTT

j_call: TRBJ2-7
d_call: .
clone_size: few
v_call: TRBV15
cdr3_aa: CATSKRSREGEQYF
cdr3_nt: TGTGCCACCAGCAAGAGAAGCAGGGAAGGCGAGCAGTACTTC

j_call: TRBJ1-2
d_call: .
clone_size: .
v_call: TRBV7-9
cdr3_aa: CASSLALANYGYTF
cdr3_nt: TGTGCCAGCAGCTTAGCTTTGGCTAACTATGGCTACACCTTC